Listed here are 27 T cell receptor beta chains from one sample, sequenced in a study of CD8+CD57+ T cells in acquired aplastic anemia. An expansion of CD8+CD57+ cells by flow cytometry had been shown in patients chosen for sequencing. Genomic DNA was employed as the template in profiling TCR beta VDJ and CDR3. MiXCR, applied by TCRdb to the reads, yields one record per CDR3 protein. This sample has about 270,000 distinct CDR3 sequences, with about 80% found just once. The specimen was sorted CD4+, CD8+, or CD8+CD57+ T cells (not recorded which) from PBMCs. The receptors were gathered from a human donor with aplastic anemia.

Comment on this clonotype: The CDR3 does not end in the conserved phenylalanine or tryptophan, so this is likely a read error. The chain carries TRBV7-9 and TRBJ2-5; D may be TRBD2 (6 bases). V was cut by 10 bases and J by 6 bases, with 15 bases left in between. The germline V gene has CDR1 SEHNR and CDR2 FQNEAQ (reference sequence). The CDR3 consists of 12 residues. CDR3 coding DNA: TGTGCCATCCTCGGAGGGGCGAAGACCCAGTACTAT. This encodes CAILGGAKTQYY.

Note on this clonotype: The CDR3 does not end in the conserved phenylalanine or tryptophan, so this is likely a read error. Because the CDR3's place on the DNA is in doubt, the DNA is left out and the CDR3 is given as listed by TCRdb. This chain uses TRBV7-8 with TRBJ2-3; TRBD1 was called by the table and not checked on the DNA. Germline lookup yields CDR1 SGHVS and CDR2 FQNEAQ. 13 amino acids form the CDR3, both terminal residues included. CDR3 sequence reads: CASGFGGTPKKYY.

V gene TRBV11-1 combines with J gene TRBJ2-7, with TRBD1 matching 12 bases. The CDR3 is 15 amino acids. Unmatched junction bases numbered 6, after V lost 3 bases and J lost 6 bases. Per the germline V gene, CDR1 is SGHAT and CDR2 is FQDESV (reference sequence). CDR3 sequence (DNA): TGTGCCAGCAGCTTGTCGGGACAGGGGGCCCCCGAGCAGTACTTC. Protein product: CASSLSGQGAPEQYF.

To note about this clonotype: The final CDR3 position lacks the conserved phenylalanine or tryptophan, pointing to a likely read error. The DNA is omitted, as the CDR3 cannot be located on it reliably, and the CDR3 follows TCRdb's listing. The chain uses TRBV2 and TRBJ2-4; no DNA check was done on the table's D call, TRBD1. Including both end residues, the CDR3 is 12 amino acids long. Germline V gene lookup returns CDR1 SNHLY and CDR2 FYNNEI. The CDR3 reads CASGDAGNVPHY.

Worth noting for this clonotype: Germline and junction disagree at one end, which may indicate a read error. This chain links TRBV9 with TRBJ1-2, with TRBD1 matching over 8 bases. The CDR3 runs to 14 residues. The germline V gene encodes CDR1 SGDLS and CDR2 YYNGEE. CDR3 DNA sequence: TGCGCCAGCAGCTTGGCCCCGACAGGGGCTGGCTACACCTTC. It yields the protein CASSLAPTGAGYTF. The whole variable domain, remainder taken from reference TRBV9 and TRBJ1-2, is DSGVTQTPKHLITATGQRVTLRCSPRSGDLSVYWYQQSLDQGLQFLIQYYNGEERAKGNILERFSAQQFPDLHSELNLSSLELGDSALYFCASSLAPTGAGYTFGSGTRLTVV.

About this clonotype: Its ends do not fully match the called genes, so a read error is possible. The V gene is TRBV2, the J gene TRBJ2-5; 8 bases align to TRBD1. Germline CDR1 is SNHLY and CDR2 is FYNNEI. There are 13 residues in the CDR3. CDR3 DNA sequence: TGTGCCAGCAGTTTGACAGGGGTGGAGACCCAGTACTTT. It specifies CASSLTGVETQYF.

The chain uses TRBV9 and TRBJ1-1; D remains unclear. The V end was cut by 3 bases, the J end by 11 bases, with 23 bases between. Looked up from germline, CDR1 is SGDLS and CDR2 is YYNGEE. The CDR3 is 15 residues long. The CDR3: CASSATDYRKNAAFF. CDR3 nucleotides: TGTGCCAGCAGCGCGACGGATTATCGGAAGAACGCTGCTTTCTTT.

The chain couples TRBV7-9 to TRBJ2-7, with D possibly matching TRBD2 (5 bases). V was clipped by 5 bases and J by 6 bases, with 17 bases between them. The germline CDR1 and CDR2 sequences are SEHNR and FQNEAQ (reference sequence). This CDR3 is 14 amino acids long. The CDR3 DNA reads TGTGCCAGCAGCCCCGGGAAAGTAGTTTCCGAGCAGTACTTC. Encoded protein: CASSPGKVVSEQYF. Full variable domain (remainder filled in from reference TRBV7-9 and TRBJ2-7): DTGVSQNPRHKITKRGQNVTFRCDPISEHNRLYWYRQTLGQGPEFLTYFQNEAQLEKSRLLSDRFSAERPKGSFSTLEIQRTEQGDSAMYLCASSPGKVVSEQYFGPGTRLTVT.

V is TRBV19 and J is TRBJ1-6; D not certain. The V end was cut by 7 bases, the J end by 5 bases, with 15 bases between. The CDR3 sequence is 15 residues long. CDR1 is LNHDA and CDR2 is SQIVND in the germline V gene (reference sequence). In DNA form, the CDR3 reads TGTGCCAGTACCGCTATGGAAGGAAATAATTCACCCCTCCACTTT. Translation: CASTAMEGNNSPLHF. Full variable domain (remainder filled in from reference TRBV19 and TRBJ1-6): DGGITQSPKYLFRKEGQNVTLSCEQNLNHDAMYWYRQDPGQGLRLIYYSQIVNDFQKGDIAEGYSVSREKKESFPLTVTSAQKNPTAFYLCASTAMEGNNSPLHFGNGTRLTVT.

Remarks on this clonotype: Lacking the conserved final phenylalanine or tryptophan, this CDR3 likely reflects a read error. It is unclear where the CDR3 begins or ends on the DNA, so no DNA is shown, and the CDR3 is as TCRdb lists it. This chain connects TRBV2 to TRBJ2-1; the DNA was not compared with TRBD1, the D call given in the table. In germline, CDR1 is SNHLY, CDR2 FYNNEI. The CDR3 totals 16 residues, both ends included. The CDR3: CASGDGGTDTQDDHPG.

A word on this clonotype: This CDR3 fails to terminate in the conserved phenylalanine or tryptophan, so it likely reflects a read error. No DNA is shown, since the ends of the CDR3 on it are uncertain; the CDR3 is the one TCRdb lists. This chain connects TRBV7-9 to TRBJ1-1. A total of 12 residues make up the CDR3, ends included. Germline V CDR1 and CDR2: SEHNR, FQNEAQ (reference sequence). The CDR3 is CASTSFRGPDTQ.

V usage is TRBV2 and J usage is TRBJ2-1; a possible D gene is TRBD1 (7 bases). Trimming stripped 6 bases from V and 8 bases from J, with 23 bases between. The CDR3 runs to 16 residues. Germline V gives CDR1 SNHLY, CDR2 FYNNEI. The CDR3 sequence is CASSQGGTNTQDEQFF. The CDR3 nucleotides are TGTGCCAGCAGCCAGGGGGGCACAAACACTCAGGATGAGCAGTTCTTC. Full variable domain (outside the CDR3, taken from reference TRBV2 and TRBJ2-1): EPEVTQTPSHQVTQMGQEVILRCVPISNHLYFYWYRQILGQKVEFLVSFYNNEISEKSEIFDDQFSVERPDGSNFTLKIRSTKLEDSAMYFCASSQGGTNTQDEQFFGPGTRLTVL.

With respect to this clonotype: The junction and the germline gene differ at one end; a read error may be behind it. This chain links TRBV2 with TRBJ2-1; D is possibly TRBD1 (7 bases). CDR1 is SNHLY and CDR2 is FYNNEI in the germline V gene. The CDR3 runs to 16 residues. CDR3 coding DNA: TGTGCCAGCGGCCAGGGGGGCGGAAATGGTCAGGATGAGCGGTTCTTC. It specifies CASGQGGGNGQDERFF.

As for this clonotype: Because it lacks the conserved phenylalanine or tryptophan at the end, this CDR3 is likely a read error. Because the CDR3's place on the DNA is in doubt, the DNA is left out and the CDR3 is given as listed by TCRdb. The V and J genes are TRBV2 and TRBJ2-6; TRBD2, as called in the table, went unchecked against the DNA. The CDR3 spans 16 residues, counting both ends. From germline, CDR1 is SNHLY and CDR2 FYNNEI. CDR3 sequence: CASSEGGSHGENFGPV.

The chain links TRBV7-8 to TRBJ1-1; D uncertain. CDR1 is SGHVS, CDR2 FQNEAQ, per germline. The V gene lost 1 base and the J gene lost 13 bases, with 22 bases spanning the gap. CDR3 size: 15 residues. The CDR3 nucleotides read TGTGCCAGCAGCTTAGATGGAGCAGGCAACACGCAGTATTTCTTT. Amino acid sequence: CASSLDGAGNTQYFF.

The chain recombines TRBV7-8 with TRBJ2-3; 8 bases are a match to TRBD1. Losses at the gene ends were 0 bases for V and 15 bases for J; bases not matched to a gene: 14. This CDR3 is built from 15 residues. CDR1 and CDR2 from the germline V gene are SGHVS and FQNEAQ. The CDR3 nucleotides read TGTGCCAGCAGCTTAGCGGACAGGGCCGATACGCAGTATTATTTT. Protein sequence: CASSLADRADTQYYF.

Ten or more counts support this clonotype. V usage is TRBV20-1 and J usage is TRBJ2-7; D might be TRBD2 (5 bases). CDR3 length: 16 residues. Germline V gives CDR1 DFQATT, CDR2 SNEGSKA (reference sequence). V lost 2 bases, J lost 0 bases, and 17 bases lay in between. The CDR3 is CSARLVRASSSYEQYF. The CDR3 DNA is TGCAGTGCTAGATTAGTGCGGGCTTCAAGCTCCTACGAGCAGTACTTC.

This chain uses TRBV10-2 with TRBJ1-2, with D possibly TRBD1 on 5 matching bases. The germline gives CDR1 WSHSY, CDR2 SAAADI. V dropped 4 bases and J dropped 4 bases, with 13 bases sitting between them. The CDR3 loop spans 14 amino acids. CDR3: CASSVTARGYGYTF. The CDR3 DNA sequence: TGCGCCAGCAGTGTAACAGCTAGGGGCTATGGCTACACCTTC.

J is TRBJ1-5 and V is TRBV19; D may be TRBD1 (6 bases). Germline V gene lookup returns CDR1 LNHDA and CDR2 SQIVND (reference sequence). The CDR3 extends over 17 amino acids. Trimming took 4 bases from V and 2 from J, leaving 18 bases between them. The CDR3 nucleotides read TGTGCCAGTAGTACCGGGACACTTCTTAGGGGCAATCAGCCCCAGCATTTT. Translation gives CASSTGTLLRGNQPQHF.

The chain recombines TRBV20-1 with TRBJ2-2; D gene uncertain. The CDR3 consists of 13 residues. V was clipped by 3 bases and J by 4 bases, with 9 bases between them. Per the germline V gene, CDR1 is DFQATT and CDR2 is SNEGSKA (reference sequence). This CDR3 is CSARTRSTGELFF. In DNA form, the CDR3 reads TGCAGTGCTAGGACGCGGAGCACCGGGGAGCTGTTTTTT.

The chain is built from TRBV9 and TRBJ1-1; a possible D gene is TRBD1 (5 bases). Germline loops: CDR1 SGDLS, CDR2 YYNGEE. The CDR3 loop spans 15 amino acids. V lost 4 bases to trimming and J lost 10 bases, with 23 bases between them. The CDR3, as DNA: TGTGCCAGCAGCTTCGACAGCGCCGCCTACAATTCAGCTTTCTTT. Amino acid sequence: CASSFDSAAYNSAFF.

The chain links TRBV2 to TRBJ2-7; D might be TRBD2 (6 bases). The V and J ends lost 3 bases and 3 bases respectively, with 9 bases between them. Germline V gene data show CDR1 as SNHLY and CDR2 as FYNNEI. The CDR3 consists of 13 residues. DNA for the CDR3: TGTGCCAGCAGTGATGGGGGGATCTACGAGCAGTACGTC. The encoded protein is CASSDGGIYEQYV.

Note on this clonotype: This CDR3 fails to terminate in the conserved phenylalanine or tryptophan, so it likely reflects a read error. The limits of the CDR3 on the DNA are not certain, so only TCRdb's listed CDR3 is given. The chain has TRBV7-8 and TRBJ2-1; the D segment call TRBD1 is taken from the table without a DNA check. Germline CDR1 is SGHVS and CDR2 is FQNEAQ. The CDR3 contains 13 residues when both ends are counted. The CDR3 region is CASSDRGTRGQTH.

This clonotype was detected once. The chain uses TRBV2 and TRBJ2-1, with D perhaps matching TRBD1 or TRBD2 (6 bases each). The CDR3 is made up of 13 amino acids. The V end lost 9 bases, the J end lost 12 bases, and 21 bases lay between the germline ends. The germline gives CDR1 SNHLY, CDR2 FYNNEI. CDR3 sequence (DNA): TGTGCCAGGGGACACGCGGGAACAGATGCGCAGTTCTTC. It yields the protein CARGHAGTDAQFF. The full variable domain, completed using reference TRBV2 and TRBJ2-1, is EPEVTQTPSHQVTQMGQEVILRCVPISNHLYFYWYRQILGQKVEFLVSFYNNEISEKSEIFDDQFSVERPDGSNFTLKIRSTKLEDSAMYFCARGHAGTDAQFFGPGTRLTVL.

The genes are TRBV7-8 and TRBJ2-5; D might be TRBD1 (5 bases). There are 14 residues in the CDR3. Germline assignment: CDR1 SGHVS and CDR2 FQNEAQ. CDR3: CTTSLGADQETQYF. CDR3 nucleotides: TGTACCACCAGCTTAGGGGCAGACCAAGAGACCCAGTACTTC.

The chain joins TRBV7-9 to TRBJ2-7; D could derive from TRBD1 or TRBD2 (5 bases each). Germline V CDR1 and CDR2: SEHNR, FQNEAQ (reference sequence). The CDR3 spans 18 residues. V shed 3 bases and J shed 2 bases, with 23 bases lying between them. The CDR3 region has the DNA TGTGCCAGCAGCTTTCATCCAAGCTACGGGGCCAACGCCTACGAGCAGTACGTC. Translated: CASSFHPSYGANAYEQYV.

This rearrangement joins TRBV2 to TRBJ1-4, with D maybe TRBD1 (5 bases). Germline CDR1 SNHLY, CDR2 FYNNEI. The CDR3 contains 13 residues. Trimming left V 2 bases short and J 11 bases short, with 12 bases between. The CDR3 sequence: CASSERPRDKLFF. In nucleotides, the CDR3 is TGTGCCAGCAGTGAACGCCCCAGGGACAAACTGTTTTTT.